This T cell receptor (beta chain) was captured by sequencing in a study of regulatory T cells in long-lasting Graves disease. CDR3 regions were amplified by Arm-PCR using iRepertoire HTBI primers to build TCR beta libraries. TCRdb itself ran the multiplex PCR reads through MiXCR, one entry per CDR3 protein. The profile covers approximately 540,000 distinct CDR3 sequences, with around 13% appearing a single time and approximately 9% taken by the ten largest. At least ten counts were recorded for this clonotype. The antigen is not known. As to time point: newly diagnosed GD, antithyroid drugs for less than 3 months. Researchers made the TCR library from RNA that was extracted from PBMCs. Regarding the study as a whole: Persistent Graves' patients showed less TCR diversity than newly diagnosed ones. Under persistent disease, TRBV28, TRBJ1-2 and TRBJ2-5 were used preferentially.

The CDR3 runs to 15 residues. Germline V gene data show CDR1 as MNHEY and CDR2 as SMNVEV (reference sequence). Trimming stripped 6 bases from V and 4 bases from J, with 17 bases between. This same sample was also taken into another study, of T cells in Graves' hyperthyroidism and ophthalmopathy. That work adds: Stable hyperthyroidism was separated from ophthalmopathy by a model based on 13 V-J features.

This rearrangement joins TRBV27 to TRBJ2-3; weak D call: TRBD2 (6 bases). The sequence was obtained from a woman aged 25 to 39 with Graves disease. This specimen was peripheral blood mononuclear cells (PBMCs), taken at new diagnosis, from a patient treated with antithyroid drugs. The DNA of the CDR3 is TGTGCCAGCAGAGCTCGTCGGGACTCCCCAGATACGCAGTATTTT. Its protein is CASRARRDSPDTQYF.